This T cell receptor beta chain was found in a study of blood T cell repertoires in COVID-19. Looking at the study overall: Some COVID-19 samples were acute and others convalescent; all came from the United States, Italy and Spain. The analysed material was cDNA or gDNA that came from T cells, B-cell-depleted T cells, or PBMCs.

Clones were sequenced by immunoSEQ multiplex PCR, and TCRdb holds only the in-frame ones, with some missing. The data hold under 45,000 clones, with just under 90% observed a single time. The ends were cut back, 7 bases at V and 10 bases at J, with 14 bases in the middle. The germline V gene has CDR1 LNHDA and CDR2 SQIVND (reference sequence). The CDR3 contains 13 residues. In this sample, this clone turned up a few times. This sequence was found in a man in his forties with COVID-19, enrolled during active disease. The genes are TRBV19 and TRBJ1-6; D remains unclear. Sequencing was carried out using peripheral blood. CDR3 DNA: TGTGCCAGTACAGGACTGAGAGGATCACCCCTCCACTTT. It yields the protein CASTGLRGSPLHF.